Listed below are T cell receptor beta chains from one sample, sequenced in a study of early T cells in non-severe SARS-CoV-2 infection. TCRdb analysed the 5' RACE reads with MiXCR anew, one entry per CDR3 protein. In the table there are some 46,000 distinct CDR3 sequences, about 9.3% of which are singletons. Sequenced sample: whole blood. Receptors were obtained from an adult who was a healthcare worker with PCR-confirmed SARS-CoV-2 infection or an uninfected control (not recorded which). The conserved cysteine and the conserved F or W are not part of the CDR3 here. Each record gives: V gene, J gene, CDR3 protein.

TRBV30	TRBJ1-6	AWRENRGLGWNSPLH
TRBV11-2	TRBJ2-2	ASSFWGASNTGELF
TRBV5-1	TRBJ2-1	ASSLARNEQF
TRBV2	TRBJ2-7	ASSWTSGSSYEQY
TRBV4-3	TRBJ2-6	ASSQDPHISGANVLT
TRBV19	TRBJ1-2	ASKWDPVGGYT
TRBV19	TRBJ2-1	ASSIVPGLARDNEQF
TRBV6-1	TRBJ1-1	ASSGSRQGAATEAF
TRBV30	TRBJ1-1	AWQGTGILGKAF
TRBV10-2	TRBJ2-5	ASSETGRETQY
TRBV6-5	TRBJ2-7	ASSSTGDYEQY
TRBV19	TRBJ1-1	ASSHRQGDTEAF
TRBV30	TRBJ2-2	ASAGQGGIGELF
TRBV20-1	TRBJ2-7	SALQLTTYEQY
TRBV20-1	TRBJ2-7	SASPGPIDEQY
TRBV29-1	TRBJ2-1	SVVAGLQNNEQF
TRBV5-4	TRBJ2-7	ASSQATSAYEQY
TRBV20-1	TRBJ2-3	SARGGRGADTQY
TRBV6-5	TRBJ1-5	ASSDRSNQPQH
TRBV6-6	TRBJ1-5	ASSNRDARRDQPQH
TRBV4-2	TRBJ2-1	ASSQDRVEQF
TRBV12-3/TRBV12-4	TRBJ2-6	ASCFGARSGANVLT
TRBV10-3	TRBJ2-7	ATGQSSVAEQY
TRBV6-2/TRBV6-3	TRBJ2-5	ASSYSELTVGETQY
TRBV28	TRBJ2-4	ASSRKDQNIQY
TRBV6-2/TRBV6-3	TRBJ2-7	ASSYSTRGYEQY
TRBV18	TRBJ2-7	AISPRSGEEQY
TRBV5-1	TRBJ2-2	ASSPKQTGELF
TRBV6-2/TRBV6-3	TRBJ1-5	ASKARVWGPQH
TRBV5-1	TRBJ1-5	ASSLGGLSNQPQH
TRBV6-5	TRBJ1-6	ASSTGTGGSPLH
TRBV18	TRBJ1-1	ASSSSGTNTEAF
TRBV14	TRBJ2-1	ASSPSSGGGNEQF
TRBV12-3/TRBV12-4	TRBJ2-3	ASSLALAGGTDTQY
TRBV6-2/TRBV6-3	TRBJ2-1	ASSSPLAGVNSYNEQF
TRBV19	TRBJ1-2	ASSPWEGANYGYT
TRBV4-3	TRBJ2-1	ASSHPSARGPEMRSSNEQF
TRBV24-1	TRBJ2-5	ATAAEGTSIVTQY
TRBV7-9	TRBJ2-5	ASSFPLSTQY
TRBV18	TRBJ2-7	ASSPSDVSEQY
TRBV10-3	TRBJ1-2	AIRWEGRSYT
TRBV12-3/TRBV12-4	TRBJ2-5	ASSFRGGRETQY
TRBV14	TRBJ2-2	ASSLWTGGHGELF
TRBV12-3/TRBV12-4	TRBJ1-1	ASSSLDKILMNTEAF
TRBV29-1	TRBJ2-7	SVELPEDTAYEQY
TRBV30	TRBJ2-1	AWGQGAGEQF
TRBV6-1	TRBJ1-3	ASEPGFGQGSAIY
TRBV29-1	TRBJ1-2	SVRDRWEHT
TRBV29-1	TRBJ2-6	SVPMGTGEAPSGANVLT
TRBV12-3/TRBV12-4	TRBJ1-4	ASNRDGNEKLF